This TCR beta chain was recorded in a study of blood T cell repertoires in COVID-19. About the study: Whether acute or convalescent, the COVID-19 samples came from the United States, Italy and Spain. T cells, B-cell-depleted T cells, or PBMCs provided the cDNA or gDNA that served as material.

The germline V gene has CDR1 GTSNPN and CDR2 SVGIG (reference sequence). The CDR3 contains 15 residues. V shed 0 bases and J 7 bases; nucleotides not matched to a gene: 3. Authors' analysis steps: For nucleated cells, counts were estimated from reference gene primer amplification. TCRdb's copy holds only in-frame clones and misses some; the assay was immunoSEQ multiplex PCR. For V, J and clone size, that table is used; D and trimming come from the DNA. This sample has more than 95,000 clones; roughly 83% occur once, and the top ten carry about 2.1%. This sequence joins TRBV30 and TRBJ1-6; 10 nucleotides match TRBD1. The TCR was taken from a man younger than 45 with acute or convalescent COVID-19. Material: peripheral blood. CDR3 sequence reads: CAWSVGQGRNSPLHF. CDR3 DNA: TGTGCCTGGAGTGTGGGACAGGGGAGGAATTCACCCCTCCACTTT.